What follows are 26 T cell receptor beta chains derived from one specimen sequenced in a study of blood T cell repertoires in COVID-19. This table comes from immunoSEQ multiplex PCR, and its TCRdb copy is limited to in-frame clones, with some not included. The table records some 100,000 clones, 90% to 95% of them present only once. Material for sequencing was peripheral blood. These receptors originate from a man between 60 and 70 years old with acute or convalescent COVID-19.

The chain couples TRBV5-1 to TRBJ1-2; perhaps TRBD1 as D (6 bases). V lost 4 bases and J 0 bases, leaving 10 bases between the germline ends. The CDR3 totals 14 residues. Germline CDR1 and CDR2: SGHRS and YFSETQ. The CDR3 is CASSPRTANYGYTF. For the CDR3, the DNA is TGCGCCAGCAGCCCGAGGACAGCTAACTATGGCTACACCTTC.

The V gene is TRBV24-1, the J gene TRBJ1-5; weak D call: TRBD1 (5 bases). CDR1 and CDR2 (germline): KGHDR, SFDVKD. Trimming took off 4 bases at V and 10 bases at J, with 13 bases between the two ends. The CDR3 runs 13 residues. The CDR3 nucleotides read TGTGCCACCAGTGAAAGGACAACCGGACCCCAGCATTTT. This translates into CATSERTTGPQHF.

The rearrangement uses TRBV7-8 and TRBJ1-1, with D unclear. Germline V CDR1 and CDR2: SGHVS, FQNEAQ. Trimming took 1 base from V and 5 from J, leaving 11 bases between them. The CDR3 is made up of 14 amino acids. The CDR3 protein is CASSLGAGVTEAFF. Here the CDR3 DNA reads TGTGCCAGCAGCTTAGGTGCAGGCGTAACTGAAGCTTTCTTT.

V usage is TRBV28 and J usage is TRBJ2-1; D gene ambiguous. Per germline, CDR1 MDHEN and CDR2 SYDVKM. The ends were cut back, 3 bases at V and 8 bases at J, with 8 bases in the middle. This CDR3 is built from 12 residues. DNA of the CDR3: TGTGCCAGCAGTTTTAGTATAGATGAGCAGTTCTTC. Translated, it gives CASSFSIDEQFF.

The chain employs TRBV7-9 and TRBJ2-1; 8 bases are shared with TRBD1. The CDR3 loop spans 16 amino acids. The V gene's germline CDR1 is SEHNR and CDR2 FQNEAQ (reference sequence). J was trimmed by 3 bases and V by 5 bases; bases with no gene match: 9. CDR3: CASSPPGTGGYNEQFF. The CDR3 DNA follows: TGTGCCAGCAGCCCGCCGGGGACAGGAGGCTACAATGAGCAGTTCTTC.

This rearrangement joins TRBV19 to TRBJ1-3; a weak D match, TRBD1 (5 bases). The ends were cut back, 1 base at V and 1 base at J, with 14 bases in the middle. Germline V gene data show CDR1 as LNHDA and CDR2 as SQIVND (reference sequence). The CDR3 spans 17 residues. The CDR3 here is CASSIVRSEGSGNTIYF. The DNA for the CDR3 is TGTGCCAGTAGTATAGTCCGATCGGAGGGGTCTGGAAACACCATATATTTT.

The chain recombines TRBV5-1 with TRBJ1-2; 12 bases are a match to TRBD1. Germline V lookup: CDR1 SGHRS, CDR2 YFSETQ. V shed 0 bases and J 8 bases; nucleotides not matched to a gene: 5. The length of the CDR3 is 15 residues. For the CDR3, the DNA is TGCGCCAGCAGCTTGGCGGGACAGGGGGCAGACGGCTACACCTTC. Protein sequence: CASSLAGQGADGYTF.

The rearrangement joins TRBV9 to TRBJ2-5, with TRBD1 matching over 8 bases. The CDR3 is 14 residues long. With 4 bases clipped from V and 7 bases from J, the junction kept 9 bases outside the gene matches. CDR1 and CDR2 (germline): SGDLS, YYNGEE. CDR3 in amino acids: CASSLRTGFVTQYF. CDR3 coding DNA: TGTGCCAGCAGCTTAAGGACAGGGTTTGTGACCCAGTACTTC.

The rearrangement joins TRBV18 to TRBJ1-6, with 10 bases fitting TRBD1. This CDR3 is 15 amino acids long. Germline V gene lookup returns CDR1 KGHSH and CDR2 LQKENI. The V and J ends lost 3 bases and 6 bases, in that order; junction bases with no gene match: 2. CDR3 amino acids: CASSPGQGVNSPLHF. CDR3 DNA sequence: TGTGCCAGCTCACCTGGACAGGGGGTTAATTCACCCCTCCACTTT.

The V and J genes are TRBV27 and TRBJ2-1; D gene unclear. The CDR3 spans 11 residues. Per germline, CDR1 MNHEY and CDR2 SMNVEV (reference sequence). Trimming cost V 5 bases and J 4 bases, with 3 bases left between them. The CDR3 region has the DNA TGTGCCAGCAGTCTTTACAATGAGCAGTTCTTC. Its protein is CASSLYNEQFF.

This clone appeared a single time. CDR3 amino acids: CASSSMKWGQGNSYEQYV. The CDR3 region has the DNA TGTGCCAGCAGCTCTATGAAGTGGGGACAGGGGAACTCCTACGAGCAGTACGTC. The J gene is TRBJ2-7, the V gene TRBV7-3, with 10 bases identical to TRBD1. From germline, CDR1 is SGHTA and CDR2 FQGTGA. The V and J ends lost 4 bases and 0 bases, in that order; junction bases with no gene match: 12. This CDR3 contains 18 residues.

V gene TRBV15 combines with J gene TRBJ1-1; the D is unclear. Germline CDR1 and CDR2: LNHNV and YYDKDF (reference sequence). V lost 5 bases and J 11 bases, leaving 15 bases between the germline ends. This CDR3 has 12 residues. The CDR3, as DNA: TGTGCCACCAGCCTTGATCGACGGAGGGCTTTCTTT. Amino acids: CATSLDRRRAFF.

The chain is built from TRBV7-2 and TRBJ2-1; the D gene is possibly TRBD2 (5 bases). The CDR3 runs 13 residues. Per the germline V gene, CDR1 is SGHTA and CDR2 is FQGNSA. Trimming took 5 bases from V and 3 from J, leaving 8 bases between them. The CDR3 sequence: CASSLGSYNEQFF. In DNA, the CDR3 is TGTGCCAGCAGCCTGGGGAGCTACAATGAGCAGTTCTTC. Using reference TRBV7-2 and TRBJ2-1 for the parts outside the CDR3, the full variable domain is GAGVSQSPSNKVTEKGKDVELRCDPISGHTALYWYRQSLGQGLEFLIYFQGNSAPDKSGLPSDRFSAERTGGSVSTLTIQRTQQEDSAVYLCASSLGSYNEQFFGPGTRLTVL.

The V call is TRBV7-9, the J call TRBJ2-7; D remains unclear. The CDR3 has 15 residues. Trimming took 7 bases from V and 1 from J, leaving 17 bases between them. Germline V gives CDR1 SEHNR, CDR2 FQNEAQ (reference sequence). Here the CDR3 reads CASTEIVGASYEQYF. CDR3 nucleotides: TGTGCCAGCACCGAGATAGTCGGTGCTTCCTACGAGCAGTACTTC.

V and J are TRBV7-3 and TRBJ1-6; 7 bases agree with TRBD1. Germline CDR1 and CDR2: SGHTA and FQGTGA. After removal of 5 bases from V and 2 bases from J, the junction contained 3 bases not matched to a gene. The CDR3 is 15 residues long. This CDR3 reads CASSRQGAYNSPLHF. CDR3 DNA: TGTGCCAGCAGCAGACAGGGTGCCTATAATTCACCCCTCCACTTT.

This CDR3 is CASSPQGIAEAFF. The CDR3, as DNA: TGTGCCAGCAGTCCACAGGGTATCGCTGAAGCTTTCTTT. The J gene is TRBJ1-1, the V gene TRBV12-3 or TRBV12-4; tentative D call: TRBD1 (6 bases). Trimming took off 5 bases at V and 6 bases at J, with 13 bases between the two ends. The CDR3 consists of 13 residues.

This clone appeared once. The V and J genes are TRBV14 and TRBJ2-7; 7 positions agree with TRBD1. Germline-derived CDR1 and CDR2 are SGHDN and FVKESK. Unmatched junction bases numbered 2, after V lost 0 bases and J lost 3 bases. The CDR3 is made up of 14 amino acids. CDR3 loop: CASSQDRGYYEQYF. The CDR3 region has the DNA TGTGCCAGCAGCCAAGACAGGGGGTACTACGAGCAGTACTTC.

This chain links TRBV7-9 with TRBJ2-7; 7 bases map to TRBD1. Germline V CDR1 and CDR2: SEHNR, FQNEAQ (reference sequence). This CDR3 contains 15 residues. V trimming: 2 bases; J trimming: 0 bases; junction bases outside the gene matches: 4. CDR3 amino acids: CASSLSGTVSYEQYF. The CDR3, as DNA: TGTGCCAGCAGCTTATCTGGGACAGTCTCCTACGAGCAGTACTTC.

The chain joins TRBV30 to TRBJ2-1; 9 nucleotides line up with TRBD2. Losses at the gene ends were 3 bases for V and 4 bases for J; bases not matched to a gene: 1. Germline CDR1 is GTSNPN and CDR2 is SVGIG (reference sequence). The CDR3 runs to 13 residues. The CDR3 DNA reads TGTGCCTGGAGGGCGGGAGGGTACAATGAGCAGTTCTTC. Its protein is CAWRAGGYNEQFF.

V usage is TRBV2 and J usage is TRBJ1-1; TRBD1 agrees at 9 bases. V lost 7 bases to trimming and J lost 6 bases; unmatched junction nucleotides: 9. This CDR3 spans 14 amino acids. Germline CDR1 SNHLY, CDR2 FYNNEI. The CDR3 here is CASIPEQGAAEAFF. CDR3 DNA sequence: TGTGCCAGCATCCCCGAACAGGGGGCGGCTGAAGCTTTCTTT.

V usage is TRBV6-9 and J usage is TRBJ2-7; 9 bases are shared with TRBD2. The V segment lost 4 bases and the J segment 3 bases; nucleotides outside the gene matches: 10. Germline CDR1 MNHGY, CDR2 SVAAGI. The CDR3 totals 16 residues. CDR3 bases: TGTGCCAGCAGTTGCCTTGGAGCGGGAGGTTTCTACGAGCAGTACGTC. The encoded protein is CASSCLGAGGFYEQYV.

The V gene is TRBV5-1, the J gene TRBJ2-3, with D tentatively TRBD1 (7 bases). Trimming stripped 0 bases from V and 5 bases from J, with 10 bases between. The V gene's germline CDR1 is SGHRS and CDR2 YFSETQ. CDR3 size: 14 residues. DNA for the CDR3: TGCGCCAGCAGCTTGGACAGGGGAGGAGATACGCAGTATTTT. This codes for CASSLDRGGDTQYF. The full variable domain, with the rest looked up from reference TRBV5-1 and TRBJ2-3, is KAGVTQTPRYLIKTRGQQVTLSCSPISGHRSVSWYQQTPGQGLQFLFEYFSETQRNKGNFPGRFSGRQFSNSRSEMNVSTLELGDSALYLCASSLDRGGDTQYFGPGTRLTVL.

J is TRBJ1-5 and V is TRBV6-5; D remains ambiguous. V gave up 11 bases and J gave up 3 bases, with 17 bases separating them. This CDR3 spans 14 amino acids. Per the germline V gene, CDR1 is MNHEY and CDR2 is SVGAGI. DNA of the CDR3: TGTGCCTGTGAAGAGGGAGCGAACAATCAGCCCCAGCATTTT. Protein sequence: CACEEGANNQPQHF.

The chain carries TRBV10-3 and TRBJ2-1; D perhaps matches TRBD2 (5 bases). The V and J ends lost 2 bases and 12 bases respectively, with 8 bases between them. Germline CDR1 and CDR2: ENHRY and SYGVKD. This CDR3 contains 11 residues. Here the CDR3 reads CAISERERQFF. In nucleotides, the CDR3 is TGTGCCATCAGTGAGAGGGAGAGGCAGTTCTTC.

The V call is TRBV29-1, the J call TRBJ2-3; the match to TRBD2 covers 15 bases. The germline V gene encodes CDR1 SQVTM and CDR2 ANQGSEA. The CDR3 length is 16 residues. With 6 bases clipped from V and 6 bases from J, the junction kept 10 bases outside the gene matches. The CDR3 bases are TGCAGCGTCCTAGGGACTAGCGGGAGGACCGGTGATACGCAGTATTTT. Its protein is CSVLGTSGRTGDTQYF.

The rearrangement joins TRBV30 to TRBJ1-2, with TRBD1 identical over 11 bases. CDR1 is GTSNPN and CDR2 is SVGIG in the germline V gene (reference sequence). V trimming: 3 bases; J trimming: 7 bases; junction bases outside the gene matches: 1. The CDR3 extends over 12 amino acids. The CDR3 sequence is CAWRGQGGGYTF. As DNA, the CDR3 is TGTGCCTGGAGGGGACAGGGGGGTGGCTACACCTTC.